This T cell receptor (beta chain) was sequenced during a study of T cells expressing NK-cell markers (dated by TCRdb to 2020 to 2021). At the level of the whole study: Three sorted T-cell subsets (CD3+CD56+NKG2C+, CD3+CD56+NKG2C- and CD3+CD56-NKG2C+) from fewer than 10 donors had their TCR beta-chain repertoires profiled. Of the eight sequenced donors, seven were found to be HCMV-seropositive and one was found to be HCMV-seronegative. Sequencing of the libraries produced 2 x 150 bp reads on Illumina HiSeq 2000/2500, MiSeq or NextSeq. The eight sequenced donors were randomly selected healthy volunteers, three men and five women. Here is what the overall study found, with its caveats: In more than five donors, the dominant CD3+CD56+NKG2C+ clonotypes were found to rank among the top 10 CD8+ clonotypes and to make up about 1.0-7.0% of CD8+ T cells. Those dominant clonotypes were again the most abundant among CD3+CD56-NKG2C+ cells in several donors, at roughly 25-60.1%. Whether the expanded NKG2C-expressing T cell clones were specific for HCMV antigens remained unclear.

Of note for this clonotype: Its recognized antigen is unknown.

The sequencer was an Illumina HiSeq 2000. 5'RACE template switching, by which a universal primer site and unique molecular identifiers were added, was used to make TCR beta cDNA libraries. cDNA synthesis was primed from the TCR beta constant segment and was followed by two successive PCR amplification steps. The original pipeline was this. MIGEC handled demultiplexing of the reads and grouping by UMI, while MiTCR was used to assemble and quantify clonotypes. To remove erroneous sequences, TCR cDNA sequences were retained only when supported by two or more reads. The tcR package was used for downstream repertoire analysis, and clonotypes were matched between fractions using CDR3 nucleotide sequence together with V segment. VDJmatch was used to annotate antigen specificity against VDJdb, with one amino acid substitution allowed in CDR3. TCRdb reprocessed the public reads and reports one entry per CDR3 protein sequence, without DNA. TCRdb's processing, not the study's, gives the V and J calls here. The data table for this sample lists more than 400,000 distinct CDR3 sequences. Approximately 7% of the sample lies in the top ten.

HCMV serostatus was determined by detecting HCMV-specific IgG in serum with a commercial ELISA kit. Peripheral blood mononuclear cells were isolated from blood by Ficoll density gradient centrifugation. The CDR3 has 13 amino acids, counting the end cysteine and phenylalanine. The record lacks a DNA sequence. The germline V gene (reference sequence) sets CDR1 to SEHNR and CDR2 to FQNEAQ. The V and J genes are TRBV7-9 and TRBJ2-7. The sequence derives from a woman aged 18 to 69 in good health. Sample: blood T cells: a sorted CD56 or NKG2C T cell subset, CD4+ or CD8+ T cells, or bulk PBMC T cells (not recorded which). This receptor carries the CDR3 CASSFAGPYEQYF.